This TCR beta chain appears in the sequencing data of a study of cytomegalovirus exposure and HLA in healthy donors. Overall study results and limits: An ancestry cluster, one associated with Asian ancestry, reportedly showed fewer N-insertions than the approximately 670-donor mean in a later analysis.

V was cut by 8 bases and J by 2 bases, with 12 bases left in between. This CDR3 comprises 14 residues. Germline CDR1 and CDR2: SNHLY and FYNNEI. Primers: 60 Vbeta forward and 13 Jbeta reverse. TCRdb keeps only in-frame clones here, not all; method: immunoSEQ multiplex PCR. The sample includes 150,000 to 200,000 clones, 80% seen only once; the top ten take roughly 1.9%. This clone was detected only a few times. Antigen unknown. The clonotype originates from a human donor in good health. The chain is built from TRBV2 and TRBJ2-2; D is possibly TRBD1 (6 bases). Sequencing was done on a sample of PBMCs. The CDR3 DNA sequence: TGTGCCAGCGGGACATCCGCTAACACCGGGGAGCTGTTTTTT. It encodes CASGTSANTGELFF. Together with reference TRBV2 and TRBJ2-2, the CDR3 gives the full variable domain: EPEVTQTPSHQVTQMGQEVILRCVPISNHLYFYWYRQILGQKVEFLVSFYNNEISEKSEIFDDQFSVERPDGSNFTLKIRSTKLEDSAMYFCASGTSANTGELFFGEGSRLTVL.